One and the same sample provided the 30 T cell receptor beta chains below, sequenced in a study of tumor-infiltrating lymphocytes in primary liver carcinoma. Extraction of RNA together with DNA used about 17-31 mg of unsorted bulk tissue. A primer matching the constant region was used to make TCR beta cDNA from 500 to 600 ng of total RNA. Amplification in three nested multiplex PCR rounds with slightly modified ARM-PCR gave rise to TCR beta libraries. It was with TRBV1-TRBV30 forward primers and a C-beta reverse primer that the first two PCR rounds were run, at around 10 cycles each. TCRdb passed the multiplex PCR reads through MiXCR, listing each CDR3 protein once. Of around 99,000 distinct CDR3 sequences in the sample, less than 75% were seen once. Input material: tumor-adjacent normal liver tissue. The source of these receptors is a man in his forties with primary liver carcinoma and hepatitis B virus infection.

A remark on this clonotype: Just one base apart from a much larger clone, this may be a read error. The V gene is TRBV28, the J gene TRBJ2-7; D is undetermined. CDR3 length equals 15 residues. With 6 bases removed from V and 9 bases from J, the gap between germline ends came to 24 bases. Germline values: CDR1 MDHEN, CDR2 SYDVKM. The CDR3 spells CASSRIGEVESGQYF. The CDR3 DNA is TGTGCCAGCAGCCGTATAGGAGAGGTTGAATCAGGGCAGTACTTC. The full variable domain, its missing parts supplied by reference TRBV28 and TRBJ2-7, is DVKVTQSSRYLVKRTGEKVFLECVQDMDHENMFWYRQDPGLGLRLIYFSYDVKMKEKGDIPEGYSVSREKKERFSLILESASTNQTSMYLCASSRIGEVESGQYFGPGTRLTVT.

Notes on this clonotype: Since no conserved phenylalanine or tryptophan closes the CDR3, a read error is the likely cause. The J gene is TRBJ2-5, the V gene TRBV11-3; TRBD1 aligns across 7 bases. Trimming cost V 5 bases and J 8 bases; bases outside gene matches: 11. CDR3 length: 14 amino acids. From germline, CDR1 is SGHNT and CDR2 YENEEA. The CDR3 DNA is TGTGCCAGCAGCCCAGGGACAGCGCATGGTACCCAGTACTCC. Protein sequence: CASSPGTAHGTQYS.

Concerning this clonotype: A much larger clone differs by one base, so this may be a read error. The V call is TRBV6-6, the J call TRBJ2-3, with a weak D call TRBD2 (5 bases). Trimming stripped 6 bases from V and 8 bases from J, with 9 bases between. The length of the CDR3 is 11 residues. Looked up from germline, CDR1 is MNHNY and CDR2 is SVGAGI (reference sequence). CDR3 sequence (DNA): TGTGCCAGCAGATGCGGAGGTACGCAGTATTTT. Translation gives CASRCGGTQYF.

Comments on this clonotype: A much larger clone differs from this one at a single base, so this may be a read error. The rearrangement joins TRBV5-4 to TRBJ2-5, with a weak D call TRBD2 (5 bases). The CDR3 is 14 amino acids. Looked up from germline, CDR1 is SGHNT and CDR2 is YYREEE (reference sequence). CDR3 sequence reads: CGSSLEMGVETQYF. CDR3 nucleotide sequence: TGTGGCAGCAGCTTGGAGATGGGAGTGGAGACCCAGTACTTC.

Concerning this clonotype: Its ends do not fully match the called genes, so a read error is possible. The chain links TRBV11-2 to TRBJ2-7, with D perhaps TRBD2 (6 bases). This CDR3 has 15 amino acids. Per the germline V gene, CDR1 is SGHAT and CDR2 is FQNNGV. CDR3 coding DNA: TGTGCAAGCAGCCTCGACGGGACTCTACGCTACGAGCAGTACTTC. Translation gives CASSLDGTLRYEQYF. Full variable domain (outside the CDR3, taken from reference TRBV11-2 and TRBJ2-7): EAGVAQSPRYKIIEKRQSVAFWCNPISGHATLYWYQQILGQGPKLLIQFQNNGVVDDSQLPKDRFSAERLKGVDSTLKIQPAKLEDSAVYLCASSLDGTLRYEQYFGPGTRLTVT.

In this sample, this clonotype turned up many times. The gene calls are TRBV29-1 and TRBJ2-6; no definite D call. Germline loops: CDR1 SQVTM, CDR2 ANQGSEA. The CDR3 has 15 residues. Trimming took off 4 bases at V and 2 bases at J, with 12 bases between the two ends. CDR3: CSVAPGRTGANVLTF. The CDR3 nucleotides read TGCAGCGTTGCGCCGGGTAGGACTGGGGCCAACGTCCTGACTTTC. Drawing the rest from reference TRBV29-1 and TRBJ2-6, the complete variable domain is SAVISQKPSRDICQRGTSLTIQCQVDSQVTMMFWYRQQPGQSLTLIATANQGSEATYESGFVIDKFPISRPNLTFSTLTVSNMSPEDSSIYLCSVAPGRTGANVLTFGAGSRLTVL.

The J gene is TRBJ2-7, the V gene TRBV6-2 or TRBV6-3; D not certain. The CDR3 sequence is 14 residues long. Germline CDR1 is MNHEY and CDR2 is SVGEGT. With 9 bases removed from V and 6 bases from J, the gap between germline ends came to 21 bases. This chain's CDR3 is CASRRRLGGSEQYF. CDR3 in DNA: TGTGCCAGTAGGCGTCGACTCGGCGGCAGCGAGCAGTACTTC.

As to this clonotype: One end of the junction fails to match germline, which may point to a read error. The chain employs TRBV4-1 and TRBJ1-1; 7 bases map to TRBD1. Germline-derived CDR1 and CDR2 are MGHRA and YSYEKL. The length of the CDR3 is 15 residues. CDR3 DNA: TGCACCAGCAACCAACTCAGGGGGGGTAACACTGAAGCTTTCTTT. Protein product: CTSNQLRGGNTEAFF.

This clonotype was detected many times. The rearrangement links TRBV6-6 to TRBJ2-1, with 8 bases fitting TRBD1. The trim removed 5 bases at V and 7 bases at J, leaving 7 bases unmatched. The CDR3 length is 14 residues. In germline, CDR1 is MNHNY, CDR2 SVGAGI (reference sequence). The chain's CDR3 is CASSTDRGRNEQFF. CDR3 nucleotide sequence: TGTGCCAGCAGTACCGACAGGGGTCGGAATGAGCAGTTCTTC.

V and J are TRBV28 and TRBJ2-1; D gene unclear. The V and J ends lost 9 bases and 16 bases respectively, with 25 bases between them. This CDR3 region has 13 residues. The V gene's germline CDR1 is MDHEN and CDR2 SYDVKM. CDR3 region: CASQSSPFNDHFF. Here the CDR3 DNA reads TGTGCCAGTCAGTCTTCGCCTTTCAATGACCATTTCTTC.

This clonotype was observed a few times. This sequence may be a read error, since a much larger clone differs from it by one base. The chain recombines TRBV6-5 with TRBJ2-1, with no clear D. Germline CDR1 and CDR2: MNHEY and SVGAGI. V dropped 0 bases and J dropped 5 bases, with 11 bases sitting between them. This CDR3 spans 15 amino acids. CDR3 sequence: CASSYSTLPDNEQFF. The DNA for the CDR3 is TGTGCCAGCAGTTACTCGACATTACCCGACAATGAGCAGTTCTTC.

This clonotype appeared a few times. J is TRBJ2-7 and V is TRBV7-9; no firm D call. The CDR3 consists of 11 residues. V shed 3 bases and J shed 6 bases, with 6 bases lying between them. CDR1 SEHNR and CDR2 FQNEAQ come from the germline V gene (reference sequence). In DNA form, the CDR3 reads TGTGCCAGCAGCTTCTCGACCGAGCAGTACTTC. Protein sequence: CASSFSTEQYF.

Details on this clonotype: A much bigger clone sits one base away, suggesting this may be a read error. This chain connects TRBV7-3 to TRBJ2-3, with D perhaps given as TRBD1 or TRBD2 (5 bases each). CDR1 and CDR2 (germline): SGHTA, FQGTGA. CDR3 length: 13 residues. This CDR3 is CASSSGRTDRQYF. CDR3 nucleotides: TGTGCCAGCAGCTCGGGACGAACAGATAGGCAGTATTTT.

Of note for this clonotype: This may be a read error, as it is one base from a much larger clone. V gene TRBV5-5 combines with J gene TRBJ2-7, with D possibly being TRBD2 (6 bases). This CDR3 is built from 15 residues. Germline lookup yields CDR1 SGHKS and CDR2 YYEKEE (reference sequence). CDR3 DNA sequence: TGTGCCAGCAGCCCTGCGGGGACCTGGACCTACGAGCAGCACTTC. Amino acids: CASSPAGTWTYEQHF.

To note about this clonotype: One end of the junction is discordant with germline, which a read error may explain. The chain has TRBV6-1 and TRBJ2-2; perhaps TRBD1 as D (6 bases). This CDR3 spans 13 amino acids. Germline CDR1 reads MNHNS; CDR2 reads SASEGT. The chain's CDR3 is CASSEHGAGEPFF. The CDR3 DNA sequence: TGTGCCAGCAGTGAACATGGAGCAGGGGAGCCGTTTTTT.

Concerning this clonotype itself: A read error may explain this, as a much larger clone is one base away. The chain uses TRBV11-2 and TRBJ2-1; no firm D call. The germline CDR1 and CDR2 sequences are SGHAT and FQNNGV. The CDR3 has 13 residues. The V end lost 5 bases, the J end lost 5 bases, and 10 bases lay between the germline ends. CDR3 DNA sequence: TGTGCCAGCAGCCTGGACCTCAACAATGAGCAGTTCTTC. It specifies CASSLDLNNEQFF.

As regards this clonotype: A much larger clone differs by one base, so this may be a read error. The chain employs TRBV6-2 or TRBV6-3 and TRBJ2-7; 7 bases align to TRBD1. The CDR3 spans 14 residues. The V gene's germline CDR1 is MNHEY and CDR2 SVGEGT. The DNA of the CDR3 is TGTGCCAGCAGTTATCCGGGACAGCCCTACGGGCAGTACTTC. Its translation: CASSYPGQPYGQYF.

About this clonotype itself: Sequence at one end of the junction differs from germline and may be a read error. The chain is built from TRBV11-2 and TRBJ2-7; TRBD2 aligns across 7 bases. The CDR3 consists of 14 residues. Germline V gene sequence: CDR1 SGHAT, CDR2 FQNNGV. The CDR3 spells CGSTLEYGDYEHYF. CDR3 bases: TGTGGCAGCACCCTGGAGTACGGGGACTACGAGCACTACTTC.

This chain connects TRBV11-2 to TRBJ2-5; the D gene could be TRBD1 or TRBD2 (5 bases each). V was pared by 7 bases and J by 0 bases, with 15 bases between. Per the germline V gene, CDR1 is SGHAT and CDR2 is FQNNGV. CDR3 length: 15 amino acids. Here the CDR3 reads CASNRGSAHQETQYF. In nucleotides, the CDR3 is TGTGCCAGCAACCGGGGCTCGGCCCACCAAGAGACCCAGTACTTC. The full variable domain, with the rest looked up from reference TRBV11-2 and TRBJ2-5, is EAGVAQSPRYKIIEKRQSVAFWCNPISGHATLYWYQQILGQGPKLLIQFQNNGVVDDSQLPKDRFSAERLKGVDSTLKIQPAKLEDSAVYLCASNRGSAHQETQYFGPGTRLLVL.

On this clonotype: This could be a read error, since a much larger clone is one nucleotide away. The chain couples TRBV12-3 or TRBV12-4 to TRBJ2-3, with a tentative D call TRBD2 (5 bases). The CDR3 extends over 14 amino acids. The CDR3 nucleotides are TGTGTCAGCAGTTCCTCCGGGATCTCAGATACGCAGTATTTT. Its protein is CVSSSSGISDTQYF.

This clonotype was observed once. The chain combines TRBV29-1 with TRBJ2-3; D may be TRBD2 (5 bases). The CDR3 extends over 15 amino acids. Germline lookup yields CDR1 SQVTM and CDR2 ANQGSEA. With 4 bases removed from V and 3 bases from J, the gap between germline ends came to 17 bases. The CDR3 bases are TGCAGCGTTGGAAGCGGTCTGCTAGAGACAGATACGCAGTATTTT. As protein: CSVGSGLLETDTQYF.

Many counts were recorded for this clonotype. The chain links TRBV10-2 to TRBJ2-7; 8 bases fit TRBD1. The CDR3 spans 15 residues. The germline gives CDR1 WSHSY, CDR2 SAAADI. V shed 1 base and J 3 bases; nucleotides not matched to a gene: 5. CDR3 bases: TGCGCCAGCAGTGAGTACACAGGGGGAGGCTACGAGCAGTACTTC. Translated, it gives CASSEYTGGGYEQYF.

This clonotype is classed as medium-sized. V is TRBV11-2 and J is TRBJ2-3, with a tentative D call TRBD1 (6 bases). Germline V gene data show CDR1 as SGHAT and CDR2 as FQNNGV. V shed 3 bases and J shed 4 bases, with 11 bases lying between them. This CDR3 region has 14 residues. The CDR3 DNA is TGTGCCAGCAGCTTGACAGGAGAGGCAGATACGCAGTATTTT. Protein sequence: CASSLTGEADTQYF.

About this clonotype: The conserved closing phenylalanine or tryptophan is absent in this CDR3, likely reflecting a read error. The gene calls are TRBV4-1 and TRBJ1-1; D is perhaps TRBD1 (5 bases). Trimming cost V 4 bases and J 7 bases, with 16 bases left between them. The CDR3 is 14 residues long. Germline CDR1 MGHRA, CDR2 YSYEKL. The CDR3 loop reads CASSLSGTSIEAFL. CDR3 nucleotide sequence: TGCGCCAGCAGCCTCTCCGGGACCAGCATTGAAGCTTTCCTT.

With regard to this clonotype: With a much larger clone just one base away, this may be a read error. CDR3 nucleotide sequence: TGCACCAGCAGCCAAGTATCATCCGGGACTAGCGGATGCACAGATAAGCAGTATTTT. Protein sequence: CTSSQVSSGTSGCTDKQYF. V gene TRBV1 combines with J gene TRBJ2-3; the D call of TRBD2 is as the table states it, not checked on the DNA. TRBV1 is termed a pseudogene. This CDR3 contains 19 residues.

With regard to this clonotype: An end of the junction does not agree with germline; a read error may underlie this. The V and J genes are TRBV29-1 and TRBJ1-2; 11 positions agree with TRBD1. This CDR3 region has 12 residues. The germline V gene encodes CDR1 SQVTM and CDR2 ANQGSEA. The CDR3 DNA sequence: TGCAGCGTGGGACAGGGGGTTTATGGCCACAACTTC. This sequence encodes CSVGQGVYGHNF.

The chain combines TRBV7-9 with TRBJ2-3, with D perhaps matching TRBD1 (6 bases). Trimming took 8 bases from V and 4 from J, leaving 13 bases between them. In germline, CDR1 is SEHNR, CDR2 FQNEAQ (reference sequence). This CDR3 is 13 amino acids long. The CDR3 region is CASGNYRADTQYF. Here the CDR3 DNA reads TGTGCCAGCGGTAATTACAGGGCAGATACGCAGTATTTT.

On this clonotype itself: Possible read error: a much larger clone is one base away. The CDR3 nucleotides read TGTGCCTGTCCTCGGAAAGGGAACACTGAAGCTTTCTTT. Translation: CACPRKGNTEAFF. This chain joins TRBV30 and TRBJ1-1; D unclear. The germline V gene has CDR1 GTSNPN and CDR2 SVGIG (reference sequence). This CDR3 comprises 13 residues. The V end was cut by 6 bases, the J end by 1 base, with 12 bases between. Full variable domain (remainder filled in from reference TRBV30 and TRBJ1-1): SQTIHQWPATLVQPVGSPLSLECTVEGTSNPNLYWYRQAAGRGLQLLFYSVGIGQISSEVPQNLSASRPQDRQFILSSKKLLLSDSGFYLCACPRKGNTEAFFGQGTRLTVV.

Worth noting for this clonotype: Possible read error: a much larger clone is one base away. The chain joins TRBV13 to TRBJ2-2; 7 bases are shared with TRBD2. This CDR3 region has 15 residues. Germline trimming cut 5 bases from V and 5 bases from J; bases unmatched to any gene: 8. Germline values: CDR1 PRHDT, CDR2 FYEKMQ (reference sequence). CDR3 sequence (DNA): TGTGCCAGCAGCCGGACTATCGGGAGGACCGGGGAGCTGTTTTTT. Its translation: CASSRTIGRTGELFF.

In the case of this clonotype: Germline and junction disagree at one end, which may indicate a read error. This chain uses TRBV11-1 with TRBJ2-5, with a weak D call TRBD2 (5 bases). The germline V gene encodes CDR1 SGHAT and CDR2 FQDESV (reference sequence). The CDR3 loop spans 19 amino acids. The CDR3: CISSPPPDVRKDFQGTQYF. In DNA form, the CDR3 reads TGTATCAGCAGCCCGCCCCCGGATGTCAGGAAGGACTTCCAAGGGACCCAGTACTTC.